This T cell receptor (beta chain) was found in a study of glioma-infiltrating T cells after dendritic cell vaccination. As for the study in general: Between the early 2000s and the early 2010s, patients got autologous tumor lysate-pulsed dendritic cell vaccines.

The CDR3 is 14 amino acids. With 5 bases clipped from V and 2 bases from J, the junction kept 7 bases outside the gene matches. Germline CDR1 SGHNT, CDR2 YYREEE (reference sequence). Libraries were prepared by immunoSEQ multiplex PCR; TCRdb keeps only in-frame clonotypes and omits some of them. The sample contains about 73,000 clones, over 75% of which appear only once. The sequencing here drew on blood, taken before dendritic cell vaccination. The receptor was derived from a human donor with glioblastoma. This rearrangement joins TRBV5-4 to TRBJ2-7, with TRBD1 matching 7 bases. The CDR3 reads CASRRDRHTYEQYV. Here the CDR3 DNA reads TGTGCCAGCAGAAGGGACAGACATACCTACGAGCAGTACGTC.